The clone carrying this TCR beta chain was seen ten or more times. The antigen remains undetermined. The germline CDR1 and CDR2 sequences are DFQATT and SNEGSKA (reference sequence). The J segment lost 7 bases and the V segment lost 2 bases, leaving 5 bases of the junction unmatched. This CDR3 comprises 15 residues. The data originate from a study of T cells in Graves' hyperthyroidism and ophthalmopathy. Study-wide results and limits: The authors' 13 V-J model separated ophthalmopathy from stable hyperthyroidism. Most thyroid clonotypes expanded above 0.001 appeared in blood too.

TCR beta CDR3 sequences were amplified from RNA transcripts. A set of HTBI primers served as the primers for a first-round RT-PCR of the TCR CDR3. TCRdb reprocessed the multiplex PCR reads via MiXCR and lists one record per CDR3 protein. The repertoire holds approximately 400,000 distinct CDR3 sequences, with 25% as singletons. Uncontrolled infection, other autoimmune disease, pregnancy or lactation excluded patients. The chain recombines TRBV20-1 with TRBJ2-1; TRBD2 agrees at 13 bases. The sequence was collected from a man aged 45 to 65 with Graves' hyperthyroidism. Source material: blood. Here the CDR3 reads CSARQTSGRRNEQFF. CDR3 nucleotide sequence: TGCAGTGCTAGACAGACTAGCGGGAGGCGAAATGAGCAGTTCTTC.